The clone carrying this T cell receptor beta chain was picked up many times. The antigen remains undetermined. The record originates from a study of CD8 T cells in ankylosing spondylitis. From germline, CDR1 is KGHSH and CDR2 LQKENI. The CDR3 length is 15 residues. Trimming left V 3 bases short and J 3 bases short, with 14 bases between. The study, taken as a whole, reports: What seemed typical of ankylosing spondylitis blood was a TCR beta motif built from fewer than ten highly homologous variants. Clones linked to disease were reported to show significant enrichment in matched ankylosing spondylitis synovial fluid.

Quantitative 5'-RACE with molecular barcodes produced the TCR beta libraries. One entry per CDR3 protein, called by TCRdb with MiXCR from the 5' RACE reads. The sample lists fewer than 550,000 distinct CDR3 sequences, 5.3% occurring once. The V and J genes are TRBV18 and TRBJ2-5; D is uncertain. Sequenced: blood, either unsorted or a sorted T cell fraction (not recorded which). The sequence was obtained from a male donor with ankylosing spondylitis. CDR3 coding DNA: TGTGCCAGCTCACCCTTCGGCCAGATTGAAGAGACCCAGTACTTC. It encodes CASSPFGQIEETQYF. Together with reference TRBV18 and TRBJ2-5, the CDR3 gives the full variable domain: NAGVMQNPRHLVRRRGQEARLRCSPMKGHSHVYWYRQLPEEGLKFMVYLQKENIIDESGMPKERFSAEFPKEGPSILRIQQVVRGDSAAYFCASSPFGQIEETQYFGPGTRLLVL.